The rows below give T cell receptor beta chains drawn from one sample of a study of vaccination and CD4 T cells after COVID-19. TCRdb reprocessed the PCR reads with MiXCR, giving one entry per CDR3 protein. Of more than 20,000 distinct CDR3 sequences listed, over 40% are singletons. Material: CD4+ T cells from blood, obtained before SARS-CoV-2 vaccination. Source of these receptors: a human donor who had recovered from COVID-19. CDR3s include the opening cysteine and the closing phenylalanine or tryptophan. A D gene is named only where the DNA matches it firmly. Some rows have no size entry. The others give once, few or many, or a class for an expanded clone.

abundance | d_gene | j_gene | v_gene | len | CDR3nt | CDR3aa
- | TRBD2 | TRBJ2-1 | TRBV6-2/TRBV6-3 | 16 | TGTGCCAGCAGTTGGCTAGCGGGAGGGACGAACAATGAGCAGTTCTTC | CASSWLAGGTNNEQFF
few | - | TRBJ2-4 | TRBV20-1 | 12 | TGCAGTGCACGGGACGGAGAAAACATTCAGTACTTC | CSARDGENIQYF
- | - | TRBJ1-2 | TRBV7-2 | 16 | TGTGCCAGCAGCTTCTCAGTACAGGGTGCGAGGGATGGCTACACCTTC | CASSFSVQGARDGYTF
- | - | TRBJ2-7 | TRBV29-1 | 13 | TGCAGCGTTACAAAAAGGGGTCCCTACGAGCAGTACTTC | CSVTKRGPYEQYF
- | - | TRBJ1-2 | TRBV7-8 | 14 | TGTGCCAGCAGCTTAGATGGGACGTCTTATGGCTACACCTTC | CASSLDGTSYGYTF
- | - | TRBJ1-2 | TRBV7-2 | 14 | TGTGCCAGCAGCCCGGGGGGGGGGTACTATGGCTACACCTTC | CASSPGGGYYGYTF
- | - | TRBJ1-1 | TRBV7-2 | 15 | TGTGCCAGCAGACAAGGACTGGGGGCATACACTGAAGCTTTCTTT | CASRQGLGAYTEAFF
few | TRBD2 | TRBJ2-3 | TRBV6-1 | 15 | TGTGCCAGCAGTGCAACGGGAGGGCTTACAGATACGCAGTATTTT | CASSATGGLTDTQYF
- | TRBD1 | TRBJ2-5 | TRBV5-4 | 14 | TGTGCCAGCAGCCCTGACAGGGCACAAGAGACCCAGTACTTC | CASSPDRAQETQYF
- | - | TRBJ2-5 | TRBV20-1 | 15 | TGCAGTGCTGGAGGCAGTCGAGGGTTACAAGAGACCCAGTACTTC | CSAGGSRGLQETQYF
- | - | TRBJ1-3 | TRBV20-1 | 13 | TGCAGTGCTAGAGTAGGGTCAGGAAACACCATATATTTT | CSARVGSGNTIYF
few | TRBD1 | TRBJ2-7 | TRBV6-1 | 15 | TGTGCCAGCAGCCGCGACAGGGGGAGCTCCTACGAGCAGTACTTC | CASSRDRGSSYEQYF
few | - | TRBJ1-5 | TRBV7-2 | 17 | TGTGCCAGCAGCTTAGGGGCCAGGGGCCCGAGCAATCAGCCCCAGCATTTT | CASSLGARGPSNQPQHF
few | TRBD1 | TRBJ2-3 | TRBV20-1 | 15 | TGCAGTGCTACCTCGGACAGGGGGCTTGTAGATACGCAGTATTTT | CSATSDRGLVDTQYF
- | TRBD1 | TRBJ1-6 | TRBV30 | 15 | TGTGCCTGGAGAGAGAAGGGGGCAGGAAATTCACCCCTCCACTTT | CAWREKGAGNSPLHF
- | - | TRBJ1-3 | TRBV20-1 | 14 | TGCAGTGCTGATCAGGGTTCCTCTGGAAACACCATATATTTT | CSADQGSSGNTIYF
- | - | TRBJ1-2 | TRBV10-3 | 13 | TGTGCCATCAGTGAGTCGACCCTTTATGGCTACACCTTC | CAISESTLYGYTF
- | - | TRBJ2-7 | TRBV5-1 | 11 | TGCGCCAGCAGCTTGGAGTACGAGCAGTACTTC | CASSLEYEQYF
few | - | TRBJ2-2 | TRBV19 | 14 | TGTGCCGGGAAACGTACAGGGAACACCGGGGAGCTGTTTTTT | CAGKRTGNTGELFF
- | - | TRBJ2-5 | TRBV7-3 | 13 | TGTGCCAGCAGCTTAAGATTCTATGGGACCCAGTACTTC | CASSLRFYGTQYF
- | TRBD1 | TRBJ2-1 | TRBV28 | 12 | TGTGCCAGCAGCTGGATAGGGGGCGAGCAGTTCTTC | CASSWIGGEQFF
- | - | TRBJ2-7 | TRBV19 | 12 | TGTGCCAGTGAGGGCCCAGGGGAAGAGCAGTACTTC | CASEGPGEEQYF
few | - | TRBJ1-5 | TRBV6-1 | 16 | TGTGCCAGCAGTGAAGTAGGGTTTTGGAGCAATCAGCCCCAGCATTTT | CASSEVGFWSNQPQHF
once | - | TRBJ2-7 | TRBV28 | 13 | TGTGCCAGCAGTTCCACCCTACCTTACGAGCAGTACTTC | CASSSTLPYEQYF
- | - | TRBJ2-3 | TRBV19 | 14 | TGTGCCAGTAGTATAGGGGCTAGCACAGATACGCAGTATTTT | CASSIGASTDTQYF
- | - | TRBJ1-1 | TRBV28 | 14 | TGTGCCAGCAGTTTAATAGGACTGACCACTGAAGCTTTCTTT | CASSLIGLTTEAFF
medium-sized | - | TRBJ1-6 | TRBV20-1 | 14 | TGCAGTGCTGACAGGAGCTCCTATAATTCACCCCTCCACTTT | CSADRSSYNSPLHF
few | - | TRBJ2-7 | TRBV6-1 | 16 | TGTGCCAGCAGTGAAGCTCCTAGCGCCTACTCCTACGAGCAGTACTTC | CASSEAPSAYSYEQYF
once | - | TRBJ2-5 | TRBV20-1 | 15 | TGCAGTGCTAGAGCTCCCCCTGAAGCGGCGAGGACCCAGTACTTC | CSARAPPEAARTQYF
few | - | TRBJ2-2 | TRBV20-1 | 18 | TGCAGTGCTAGAGAATGGGTGGCGTCTAGTACATACACCGGGGAGCTGTTTTTT | CSAREWVASSTYTGELFF
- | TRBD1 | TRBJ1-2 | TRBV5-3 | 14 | TGTGCCAGCAGCCAAAACCAGGGGGCCTATGGCTACACCTTC | CASSQNQGAYGYTF
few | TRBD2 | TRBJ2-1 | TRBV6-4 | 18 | TGTGCCAGCAGTGCCACCGACATGGGACTAGCGGCCAACAATGAGCAGTTCTTC | CASSATDMGLAANNEQFF
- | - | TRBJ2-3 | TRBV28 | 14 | TGTGCCAGCAGGATGCCAGGCCCCACAGATACGCAGTATTTT | CASRMPGPTDTQYF
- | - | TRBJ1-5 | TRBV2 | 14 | TGTGCCAGCAGTTATTCTAATAGCAATCAGCCCCAGCATTTT | CASSYSNSNQPQHF
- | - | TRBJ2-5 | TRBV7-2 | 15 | TGTGCCAGCAGCTCGAGGGGCAGGGCCCAAGAGACCCAGTACTTC | CASSSRGRAQETQYF
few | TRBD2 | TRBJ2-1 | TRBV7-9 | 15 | TGTGCCAGCAGCTTAGTTGTTCCGGGAGGGTATGAGCAGTTCTTC | CASSLVVPGGYEQFF
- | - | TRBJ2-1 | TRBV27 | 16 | TGTGCCAGCAGAACTATCACAGGTTTCGCCTACAATGAGCAGTTCTTC | CASRTITGFAYNEQFF